Below are 26 T cell receptor beta chains sequenced from a single sample in a study of shared clonotypes between healthy human individuals. Libraries were prepared by immunoSEQ multiplex PCR; TCRdb keeps only in-frame clonotypes and omits some of them. This table has roughly 500,000 clones, over 70% appearing once. Sequenced material: PBMCs. Every receptor here comes from a woman between 40 and 55 years old in good health. Some clones in this sample may be carry-over from other donors' samples.

The genes are TRBV18 and TRBJ1-6; 8 nucleotides align to TRBD1. Germline V CDR1 and CDR2: KGHSH, LQKENI. The CDR3 covers 15 residues. V lost 2 bases to trimming and J lost 5 bases; unmatched junction nucleotides: 2. CDR3 sequence: CASSPSGQDNSPLHF. The CDR3 DNA follows: TGTGCCAGCTCACCATCGGGACAGGATAATTCACCCCTCCACTTT.

Remarks on this clone: A far larger clone is off by one base, so a read error is likely. This sample includes further DNA sequences coding for the same CDR3. The rearrangement joins TRBV27 to TRBJ2-7; TRBD2 agrees at 9 bases. CDR1 is MNHEY and CDR2 is SMNVEV in the germline V gene (reference sequence). J lost 5 bases, V lost 5 bases, and 4 bases had no gene match. This CDR3 has 13 residues. The CDR3 loop reads CASSTGLANEQYF. The DNA for the CDR3 is TGTGCCAGCAGTACTGGACTAGCGAACGAGCAGTACTTC.

The chain recombines TRBV9 with TRBJ2-7; TRBD1 agrees at 8 bases. CDR1 is SGDLS, CDR2 YYNGEE, per germline. The CDR3 spans 14 residues. Losses at the gene ends were 0 bases for V and 3 bases for J; bases not matched to a gene: 2. This chain's CDR3 is CASSVGGQDYEQYF. The CDR3 bases are TGTGCCAGCAGCGTAGGGGGACAGGACTACGAGCAGTACTTC. Full variable domain (outside the CDR3, taken from reference TRBV9 and TRBJ2-7): DSGVTQTPKHLITATGQRVTLRCSPRSGDLSVYWYQQSLDQGLQFLIQYYNGEERAKGNILERFSAQQFPDLHSELNLSSLELGDSALYFCASSVGGQDYEQYFGPGTRLTVT.

The rearrangement uses TRBV4-2 and TRBJ2-2; D gene ambiguous. Germline CDR1 reads LGHNA; CDR2 reads YNFKEQ. This CDR3 has 15 amino acids. The germline V and J ends were trimmed by 5 bases and 3 bases, with 13 bases remaining between them. The CDR3 DNA sequence: TGTGCCAGCAGCACCCGACCCGTCGACACCGGGGAGCTGTTTTTT. It codes for CASSTRPVDTGELFF.

The V gene is TRBV28, the J gene TRBJ2-1, with 10 bases lining up with TRBD2. Trimming took 6 bases from V and 6 from J; bases not matched to a gene: 11. Germline CDR1 and CDR2: MDHEN and SYDVKM. The length of the CDR3 is 16 residues. CDR3 residues: CASRPAGAGGPNEQFF. In DNA form, the CDR3 reads TGTGCCAGCAGACCCGCTGGAGCGGGAGGGCCCAATGAGCAGTTCTTC.

V gene TRBV2 combines with J gene TRBJ2-7; D gene uncertain. Looked up from germline, CDR1 is SNHLY and CDR2 is FYNNEI. V dropped 4 bases and J dropped 0 bases, with 7 bases sitting between them. The CDR3 spans 13 residues. The CDR3 region has the DNA TGTGCCAGCAGTGGTACGTTCTCCTACGAGCAGTACTTC. This encodes CASSGTFSYEQYF.

Only a few counts were recorded for this clone. The chain combines TRBV5-1 with TRBJ2-3, with a possible D match to TRBD1 (6 bases). The ends were cut back, 0 bases at V and 2 bases at J, with 7 bases in the middle. This CDR3 region has 14 residues. CDR1 is SGHRS and CDR2 is YFSETQ in the germline V gene. CDR3 loop: CASSLDRATDTQYF. The DNA of the CDR3 is TGCGCCAGCAGCTTGGACAGGGCCACAGATACGCAGTATTTT.

The rearrangement uses TRBV19 and TRBJ1-2; TRBD1 agrees at 9 bases. From germline, CDR1 is LNHDA and CDR2 SQIVND (reference sequence). J was trimmed by 6 bases and V by 5 bases; bases with no gene match: 7. There are 14 residues in the CDR3. The CDR3 DNA reads as TGTGCCAGTAGTTATAGGGACAGGGCCAATGGCTACACCTTC. Residues: CASSYRDRANGYTF.

This clone was seen once. CDR3 residues: CAWTKQPTSGYTEAFF. The DNA of the CDR3 is TGTGCCTGGACAAAACAACCCACCTCAGGCTACACTGAAGCTTTCTTT. The chain couples TRBV30 to TRBJ1-1, with D unclear. The length of the CDR3 is 16 residues. Trimming removed 4 bases at V and 3 bases at J, with 21 bases between. The germline CDR1 and CDR2 sequences are GTSNPN and SVGIG (reference sequence).

With respect to this clone: A far larger clone is a single base away, which makes a read error likely. J is TRBJ2-5 and V is TRBV30; TRBD1 matches 9 bases. The CDR3 has 16 amino acids. CDR1 is GTSNPN, CDR2 SVGIG, per germline (reference sequence). V lost 0 bases and J lost 13; bases outside the gene matches: 18. DNA of the CDR3: TGTGCCTGGAGTGTACGGGGGACAGGGAAAGGCTACGAGCGGTACTTC. Protein product: CAWSVRGTGKGYERYF.

V gene TRBV15 combines with J gene TRBJ2-1; unclear D gene. There are 14 residues in the CDR3. The germline CDR1 and CDR2 sequences are LNHNV and YYDKDF (reference sequence). Deletions cut 5 bases from V and 5 bases from J, with 13 bases between. The CDR3 loop reads CATSRPPPNNEQFF. In nucleotides, the CDR3 is TGTGCCACCAGCCGACCGCCGCCAAACAATGAGCAGTTCTTC.

The genes are TRBV5-1 and TRBJ1-2, with 10 positions matching TRBD1. The CDR3 covers 15 residues. Germline trimming cut 0 bases from V and 6 bases from J; bases unmatched to any gene: 5. Per germline, CDR1 SGHRS and CDR2 YFSETQ. CDR3 amino acids: CASSLDRQGADGYTF. The CDR3 coding sequence is TGCGCCAGCAGCTTGGATAGACAGGGGGCCGATGGCTACACCTTC.

This clone was picked up one time. This likely stems from a read error, as it lies one base from a far larger clone. The chain carries TRBV4-3 and TRBJ1-1, with D possibly being TRBD1 (6 bases). Germline lookup yields CDR1 LGHNA and CDR2 YSLEER. The CDR3 has 15 residues. V was clipped by 2 bases and J by 4 bases, with 14 bases between them. The CDR3: CASSQYNRAGTEAFF. The CDR3 coding sequence is TGCGCCAGCAGCCAATATAACAGGGCAGGCACTGAAGCTTTCTTT.

The V and J genes are TRBV5-6 and TRBJ2-3, with 11 bases matching TRBD2. From germline, CDR1 is SGHDT and CDR2 YYEEEE. J was trimmed by 8 bases and V by 4 bases; bases with no gene match: 9. This CDR3 comprises 15 residues. CDR3 sequence: CASSGISGGVGTQYF. DNA of the CDR3: TGTGCCAGCAGCGGAATTAGCGGGGGGGTAGGTACGCAGTATTTT.

As concerns this clone: This likely traces to a read error, being one base from a far larger clone. V is TRBV18 and J is TRBJ1-1, with D possibly matching TRBD1 (6 bases). The CDR3 sequence is 14 residues long. Germline lookup yields CDR1 KGHSH and CDR2 LQKENI. The CDR3 reads CASSNLQGQIEALF. The CDR3 DNA is TGTGCCAGCTCGAATTTGCAGGGGCAAATTGAAGCTCTCTTT.

This chain uses TRBV15 with TRBJ1-4; unclear D gene. Germline-derived CDR1 and CDR2 are LNHNV and YYDKDF (reference sequence). The V and J ends lost 1 base and 8 bases respectively, with 14 bases between them. The CDR3 loop spans 15 amino acids. The CDR3 spells CATSRVQGLNEKLFF. The CDR3 region has the DNA TGTGCCACCAGCAGAGTACAAGGATTGAACGAAAAACTGTTTTTT.

The rearrangement links TRBV13 to TRBJ2-2; 8 nucleotides match TRBD1. This CDR3 comprises 13 residues. Germline-derived CDR1 and CDR2 are PRHDT and FYEKMQ (reference sequence). The J segment lost 6 bases and the V segment lost 3 bases, leaving 0 bases of the junction unmatched. The CDR3 here is CASSFRGPGELFF. The CDR3 DNA sequence: TGTGCCAGCAGCTTCAGGGGGCCCGGGGAGCTGTTTTTT.

V usage is TRBV30 and J usage is TRBJ2-7, with 11 bases lining up with TRBD2. The germline gives CDR1 GTSNPN, CDR2 SVGIG (reference sequence). The V and J ends lost 2 bases and 4 bases, in that order; junction bases with no gene match: 4. This CDR3 comprises 14 residues. CDR3: CAWSPLAGGYEQYF. The CDR3 DNA follows: TGTGCCTGGAGTCCGCTAGCGGGAGGTTACGAGCAGTACTTC.

The chain combines TRBV11-2 with TRBJ2-7; tentative D call: TRBD2 (5 bases). Trimming cost V 1 base and J 2 bases, with 15 bases left between them. This CDR3 comprises 16 residues. Germline V gene data show CDR1 as SGHAT and CDR2 as FQNNGV. The DNA for the CDR3 is TGTGCCAGCAGCTTAGCGGGATACACAAACACCTACGAGCAGTACTTC. Its protein is CASSLAGYTNTYEQYF.

This rearrangement joins TRBV7-6 to TRBJ2-3; no definite D call. Per the germline V gene, CDR1 is SGHVS and CDR2 is FNYEAQ. The CDR3 consists of 15 residues. The germline V and J ends were trimmed by 1 base and 1 base, with 9 bases remaining between them. The CDR3 DNA reads as TGTGCCAGCAGCTTAGGCCCGAAGGGCACAGATACGCAGTATTTT. The encoded protein is CASSLGPKGTDTQYF.

The J gene is TRBJ2-7, the V gene TRBV1; the table's TRBD1 call for D was not verified on the DNA. TRBV1 is a listed pseudogene. This CDR3 contains 15 residues. As DNA, the CDR3 is TGCACCAGCAGCCTAGTAGCTCGGACAGACTACGAGCAGTACTTC. Residues: CTSSLVARTDYEQYF.

About this clone itself: A far more abundant clone sits one base away, making this likely a read error. Distinct nucleotide sequences in the sample also encode this CDR3. The gene calls are TRBV7-9 and TRBJ2-7; 7 positions match TRBD2. The CDR3 extends over 12 amino acids. Germline CDR1 SEHNR, CDR2 FQNEAQ (reference sequence). CDR3 nucleotides: TGTGCAAGCAGCTTAACGGGGGGCGAGCAGTACTTC. This codes for CASSLTGGEQYF.

A word on this clone: A far larger clone is just one base off, so this is likely a read error. Other DNA variants within this sample encode the same CDR3. In DNA form, the CDR3 reads TGCGCCAGCAGTGAGGCCGGGGAGCTGTTTTTT. The encoded protein is CASSEAGELFF. The chain recombines TRBV6-5 with TRBJ2-2; D is ambiguous. The CDR3 contains 11 residues. Germline V gives CDR1 MNHEY, CDR2 SVGAGI.

The V gene is TRBV23-1, the J gene TRBJ2-5; D is ambiguous. Near its end, the DNA agrees better with TRBJ2-7, so the J call may be wrong. TRBV23-1 counts as an open reading frame of uncertain function. This CDR3 region has 9 residues. CDR3: CATKYEQYF. The DNA of the CDR3 is TGCGCCACCAAATACGAGCAGTACTTC.

This clone has only one observation. The chain joins TRBV28 to TRBJ1-5; maybe TRBD1 (6 bases). Trimming removed 2 bases at V and 0 bases at J, with 11 bases between. Germline V gene sequence: CDR1 MDHEN, CDR2 SYDVKM. The CDR3 contains 16 residues. CDR3 sequence: CASSLPGHYSNQPQHF. The CDR3 DNA reads as TGTGCCAGCAGTTTACCGGGACACTATAGCAATCAGCCCCAGCATTTT.

This clone was seen ten or more times. The CDR3 protein is CASSGSKSYGYTF. Written as DNA, the CDR3 is TGTGCCAGCAGCGGAAGTAAAAGCTATGGCTACACCTTC. V gene TRBV9 combines with J gene TRBJ1-2, with D unresolved. Germline-derived CDR1 and CDR2 are SGDLS and YYNGEE. V lost 3 bases to trimming and J lost 4 bases, with 10 bases between them. The CDR3 is 13 amino acids.